This T cell receptor beta chain was found in a study of CD8 T cells in Susac syndrome (dated by TCRdb to about 2019). General notes on the study: Of the Susac syndrome patients who were sequenced, under ten were in clinical remission while more than five had clinically active disease. At blood withdrawal, Susac syndrome patients were either therapy-naive, taking corticosteroids (in some cases with IVIg as well), or taking IVIg alone. The study used repertoire sequencing to test whether antigen drove CD8+ T cell activation and differentiation in Susac syndrome. CD8+ T cell repertoire clonality was compared between fewer than 13 healthy donors, about 14 Susac syndrome patients and around 16 multiple sclerosis patients.

Summary of the overall study and its limitations: In the total CD8+ and CD8+ TEMRA repertoires, approximately 16 and five Susac-specific public clones, respectively, were identified. CD8+ repertoires in Susac syndrome showed clonal expansion, which was highest in CD8+ TEMRA cells and was greater in clinically active patients than in remitting patients. The number of individuals in the TCR sequencing and HLA analysis was recognized as being relatively small.

Trimming leaves V shorter by 5 bases and J shorter by 4 bases, with the junction holding 6 bases beyond the gene matches. According to the germline V gene, CDR1 reads MNHEY and CDR2 reads SVGAGI. The CDR3 contains 14 residues, cysteine and phenylalanine counted. Left in the record is the CDR3 DNA by itself, 42 bases read in frame from the first base. About this clonotype: Its antigen is unknown. Within one base of it there is no much larger clone, and no base qualities were kept.

RNA was extracted using the RNeasy kit, and about 0.45 to 1 ug of the RNA was reverse transcribed with random hexamers. TCR beta CDR3 regions were amplified with the immunoSEQ multiplex PCR assay covering 54 Vbeta and 13 Jbeta segments. Bias from PCR amplification was corrected by using a synthetic template baseline for primer optimization and for computational correction. The source study handled its data this way. Reads were annotated to V, D and J genes according to IMGT and were analyzed with immunoSEQ Analyzer, with only productive sequences retained. Clonality was calculated as one minus the Shannon entropy normalized by log2 of the number of productive unique sequences. For each patient and control, public and private clones were evaluated among the 100 most prevalent clones. Susac-specific clones were defined as absent from healthy and MS cohorts, 850 to 1,300 published viral clones and other ImmuneACCESS disease sequences. TCRdb handled the public reads itself, with Q25 trimming in fastp and clone calling in MiXCR, and kept productive beta chains. Every CDR3 protein is listed once, alongside the most common genes and DNA of its rows. The V and J calls come from TCRdb's annotation, not from the publication. For this sample the table gives 150,000 to 200,000 distinct CDR3 sequences, of which over 90% were detected only once. The ten most abundant clones make up approximately 0.16% of the sample.

Peripheral blood CD8+ and CD4+ T cells from healthy donors, Susac syndrome patients and multiple sclerosis patients were profiled by high-throughput TCR beta sequencing. Susac syndrome patients met recently defined diagnostic criteria for definite or probable disease. Bulk CD8+ and CD4+ T cells were purified by magnetic negative isolation, while CD8+ TEMRA cells were enriched using FACS. Blood was collected in EDTA tubes and processed within 24 hours, with PBMCs isolated through density gradient centrifugation. PBMCs intended for TCR sequencing were frozen in liquid nitrogen and were later thawed in a 37 degrees C water bath. The sorted or isolated CD4+, CD8+ and CD8+ TEMRA cells had a purity of 90% or higher.

Sequenced material: CD8+ T cells from PBMCs. The source of this sequence is a human donor with Susac syndrome. The chain couples TRBV6-5 to TRBJ1-2, and TRBD1 matches 8 of the central bases. The CDR3 amino acid sequence is: CASSRQGASYGYTF. The sequenced DNA: TGTGCCAGCAGTAGGCAGGGGGCCAGCTATGGCTACACCTTC.